This T cell receptor (beta chain) was obtained from a study of blood T cells in healthy people across ages. Findings and limits, study-wide: Because donor CMV status was unknown, expanded clonotype changes were possibly confounded. Per million T cells, the diversity of TCR beta decreased roughly linearly as age advanced.

Of note for this clonotype: Its antigen is not identified.

The germline V gene encodes CDR1 LGHDT and CDR2 YNNKEL (reference sequence). The CDR3 contains 14 residues. V was cut by 3 bases and J by 4 bases, with 11 bases left in between. Aged roughly 6 to 100, donors were systemically healthy Caucasians from Russia. About 10 milliliters of peripheral blood were drawn from each donor into EDTA-treated tubes. With a J-beta primer mix and a sample-barcoded 5' primer, a second PCR ran about 7 to 12 cycles. TCRdb re-called the 5' RACE reads through MiXCR, storing one row per CDR3 protein. The sample includes roughly 1.7 million distinct CDR3 sequences, around 36% of them seen just once.

V gene TRBV3-1 combines with J gene TRBJ2-3; no clear D gene. The receptor was derived from a young woman in good health. The sample consisted of blood. The CDR3 is CASSHGAPPDTQYF. The CDR3 DNA sequence: TGTGCCAGCAGCCACGGTGCTCCCCCAGATACGCAGTATTTT.